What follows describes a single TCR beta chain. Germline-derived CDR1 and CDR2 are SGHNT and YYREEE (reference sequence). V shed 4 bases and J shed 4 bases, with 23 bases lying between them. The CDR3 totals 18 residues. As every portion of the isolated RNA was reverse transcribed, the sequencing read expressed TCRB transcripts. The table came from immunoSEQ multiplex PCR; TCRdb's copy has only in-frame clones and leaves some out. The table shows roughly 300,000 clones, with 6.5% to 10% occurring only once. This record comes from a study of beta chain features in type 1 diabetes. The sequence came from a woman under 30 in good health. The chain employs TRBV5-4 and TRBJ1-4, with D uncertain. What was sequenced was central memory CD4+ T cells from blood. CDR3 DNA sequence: TGTGCCAGCAGCCCAGGAGATAGTGGTAATCCGTTTAATGAAAAACTGTTTTTT. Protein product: CASSPGDSGNPFNEKLFF. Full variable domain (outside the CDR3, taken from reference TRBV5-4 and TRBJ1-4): ETGVTQSPTHLIKTRGQQVTLRCSSQSGHNTVSWYQQALGQGPQFIFQYYREEENGRGNFPPRFSGLQFPNYSSELNVNALELDDSALYLCASSPGDSGNPFNEKLFFGSGTQLSVL.